The clone carrying this TCR beta chain appeared a few times. Its antigen remains unidentified. This specimen belongs to a study of early T cells in non-severe SARS-CoV-2 infection. Study overall: The chains were unpaired, and the sequenced material was bulk RNA from unsorted whole blood. Study conclusions and caveats: In VDJdb matching, anti-spike CD8 responses were favored while private and CD4 specificities went missing.

The CDR3 consists of 12 residues. Deletions cut 4 bases from V and 4 bases from J, with 10 bases between. Germline V lookup: CDR1 SQVTM, CDR2 ANQGSEA. Unique molecular identifiers tagged individual cDNA molecules. TCRdb passed the 5' RACE reads through MiXCR, listing each CDR3 protein once. Of over 90,000 distinct CDR3 sequences in the sample, less than 15% were seen once. The sample consisted of whole blood. This clonotype was sampled from an adult who was a healthcare worker with PCR-confirmed SARS-CoV-2 infection or an uninfected control (not recorded which). The chain joins TRBV29-1 to TRBJ1-2; unclear D gene. CDR3 residues: CSVAYTGYGYTF. The CDR3 region has the DNA TGCAGCGTTGCTTATACCGGCTATGGCTACACCTTC. Together with reference TRBV29-1 and TRBJ1-2, the CDR3 gives the full variable domain: SAVISQKPSRDICQRGTSLTIQCQVDSQVTMMFWYRQQPGQSLTLIATANQGSEATYESGFVIDKFPISRPNLTFSTLTVSNMSPEDSSIYLCSVAYTGYGYTFGSGTRLTVV.